The clone carrying this T cell receptor (beta chain) has a count of ten or more. The authors ran a second PCR of about 6 to 11 cycles using a sample-barcoded 5' primer and a J-beta primer mix. Per-sample output comprised a minimum of 2.5 million paired-end reads containing CDR3. TCRdb reprocessed the 5' RACE reads with MiXCR, giving one entry per CDR3 protein. The sample gives around 1.7 million distinct CDR3 sequences, 28% of which show up once; 7.7% is in the top ten. CDR3 length equals 14 residues. The germline CDR1 and CDR2 sequences are SQVTM and ANQGSEA. The V gene lost 2 bases and the J gene lost 4 bases, with 14 bases spanning the gap. The sample comes from a study of blood T cells in healthy people across ages. Isolated per sample were at least 6.5 million PBMCs. Total RNA was extracted at no less than 6 micrograms per sample.

The V call is TRBV29-1, the J call TRBJ2-5, with D possibly being TRBD1 (7 bases). This sequence was found in a woman in her twenties or thirties in good health. Sequenced sample: blood. The CDR3: CSVESAGGGETQYF. The CDR3 DNA reads as TGCAGCGTTGAATCGGCAGGGGGAGGAGAGACCCAGTACTTC.